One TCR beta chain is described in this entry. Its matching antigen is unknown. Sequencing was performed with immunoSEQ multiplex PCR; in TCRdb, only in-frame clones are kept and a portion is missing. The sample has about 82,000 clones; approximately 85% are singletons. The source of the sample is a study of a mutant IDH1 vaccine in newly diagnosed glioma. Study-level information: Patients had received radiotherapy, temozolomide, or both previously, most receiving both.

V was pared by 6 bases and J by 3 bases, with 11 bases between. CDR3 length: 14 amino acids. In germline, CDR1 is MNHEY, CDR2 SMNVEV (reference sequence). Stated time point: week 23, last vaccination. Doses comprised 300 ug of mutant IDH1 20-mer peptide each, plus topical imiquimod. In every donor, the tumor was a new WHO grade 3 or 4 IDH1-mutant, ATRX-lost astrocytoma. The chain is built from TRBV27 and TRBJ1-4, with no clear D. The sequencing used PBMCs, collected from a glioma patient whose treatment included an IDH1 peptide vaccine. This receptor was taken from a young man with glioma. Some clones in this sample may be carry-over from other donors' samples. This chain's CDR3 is CASRLGYANEKLFF. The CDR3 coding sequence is TGTGCCAGCAGGCTGGGGTACGCTAATGAAAAACTGTTTTTT.